The present T cell receptor (beta chain) was sequenced within a study of Graves' ophthalmopathy and Graves' hyperthyroidism. Amplification targeted the TCR beta CDR3 regions, with RNA transcripts as the source material. In the first round, RT-PCR was carried out with HTBI primers, and a multiplex PCR formed the second round. Using its own MiXCR run on the multiplex PCR reads, TCRdb lists one record per CDR3 protein. The table shows under 350,000 distinct CDR3 sequences, with around a sixth occurring only once. In this sample, this clonotype turned up many times. The PBMCs used were ones drawn from 10 ml of fresh peripheral blood. The germline V and J ends were trimmed by 5 bases and 1 base, with 5 bases remaining between them. Germline assignment: CDR1 MNHEY and CDR2 SVGEGT. The CDR3 runs 12 residues.

Sequencing was performed on peripheral blood. The source of this sequence is an adult man with Graves' ophthalmopathy. This chain connects TRBV6-2 or TRBV6-3 to TRBJ2-5, with a tentative D call TRBD2 (5 bases). In DNA, the CDR3 is TGTGCCAGCAGTCGGGGCCAAGAGACCCAGTACTTC. Its protein product is CASSRGQETQYF.